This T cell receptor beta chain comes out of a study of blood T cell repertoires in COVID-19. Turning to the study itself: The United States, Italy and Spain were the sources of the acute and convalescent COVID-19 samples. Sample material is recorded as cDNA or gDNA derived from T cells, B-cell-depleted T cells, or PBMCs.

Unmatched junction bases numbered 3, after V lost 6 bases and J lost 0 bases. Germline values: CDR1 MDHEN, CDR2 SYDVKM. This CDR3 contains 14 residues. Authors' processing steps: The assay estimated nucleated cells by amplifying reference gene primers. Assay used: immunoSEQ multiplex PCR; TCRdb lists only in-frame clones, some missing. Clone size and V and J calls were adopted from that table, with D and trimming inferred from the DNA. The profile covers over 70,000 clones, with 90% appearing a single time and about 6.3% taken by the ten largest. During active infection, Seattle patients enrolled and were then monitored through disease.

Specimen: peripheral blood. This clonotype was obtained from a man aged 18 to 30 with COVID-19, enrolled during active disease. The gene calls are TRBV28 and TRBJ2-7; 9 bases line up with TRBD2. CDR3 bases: TGTGCCAGCAGACGACTAGCGGCCTCCTACGAGCAGTACTTC. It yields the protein CASRRLAASYEQYF.